Below, 3 T cell receptor beta chains from the same sample are listed, as sequenced in a study of technical replicates of blood from a handful of donors. The protocol was immunoSEQ multiplex PCR, while the TCRdb copy is restricted to in-frame clones and leaves out a portion. Of approximately 73,000 clones in the sample, roughly 96% were seen once. The material sequenced was T cells isolated from PBMCs. The receptor source for this set is a human donor in good health.

The V call is TRBV9, the J call TRBJ1-2; D gene ambiguous. The CDR3 runs to 15 residues. With 0 bases removed from V and 0 bases from J, the gap between germline ends came to 9 bases. CDR1 is SGDLS and CDR2 is YYNGEE in the germline V gene. The CDR3 spells CASSVAFGANYGYTF. CDR3 nucleotides: TGTGCCAGCAGCGTAGCTTTCGGTGCTAACTATGGCTACACCTTC. The full variable domain, rest sourced from reference TRBV9 and TRBJ1-2, is DSGVTQTPKHLITATGQRVTLRCSPRSGDLSVYWYQQSLDQGLQFLIQYYNGEERAKGNILERFSAQQFPDLHSELNLSSLELGDSALYFCASSVAFGANYGYTFGSGTRLTVV.

This chain connects TRBV29-1 to TRBJ2-5; D is unclear. This CDR3 is 10 amino acids long. In germline, CDR1 is SQVTM, CDR2 ANQGSEA. V was cut by 7 bases and J by 6 bases, with 9 bases left in between. The CDR3 region is CSAGEQTQYF. Here the CDR3 DNA reads TGCAGCGCCGGAGAGCAGACCCAGTACTTC. The whole variable domain, remainder taken from reference TRBV29-1 and TRBJ2-5, is SAVISQKPSRDICQRGTSLTIQCQVDSQVTMMFWYRQQPGQSLTLIATANQGSEATYESGFVIDKFPISRPNLTFSTLTVSNMSPEDSSIYLCSAGEQTQYFGPGTRLLVL.

This rearrangement joins TRBV13 to TRBJ2-3; D is perhaps TRBD2 (5 bases). From germline, CDR1 is PRHDT and CDR2 FYEKMQ (reference sequence). This CDR3 spans 15 amino acids. V lost 4 bases to trimming and J lost 2 bases, with 13 bases between them. This CDR3 reads CASSSLARDTDTQYF. In DNA form, the CDR3 reads TGTGCCAGCAGCTCTCTAGCTAGGGACACAGATACGCAGTATTTT.